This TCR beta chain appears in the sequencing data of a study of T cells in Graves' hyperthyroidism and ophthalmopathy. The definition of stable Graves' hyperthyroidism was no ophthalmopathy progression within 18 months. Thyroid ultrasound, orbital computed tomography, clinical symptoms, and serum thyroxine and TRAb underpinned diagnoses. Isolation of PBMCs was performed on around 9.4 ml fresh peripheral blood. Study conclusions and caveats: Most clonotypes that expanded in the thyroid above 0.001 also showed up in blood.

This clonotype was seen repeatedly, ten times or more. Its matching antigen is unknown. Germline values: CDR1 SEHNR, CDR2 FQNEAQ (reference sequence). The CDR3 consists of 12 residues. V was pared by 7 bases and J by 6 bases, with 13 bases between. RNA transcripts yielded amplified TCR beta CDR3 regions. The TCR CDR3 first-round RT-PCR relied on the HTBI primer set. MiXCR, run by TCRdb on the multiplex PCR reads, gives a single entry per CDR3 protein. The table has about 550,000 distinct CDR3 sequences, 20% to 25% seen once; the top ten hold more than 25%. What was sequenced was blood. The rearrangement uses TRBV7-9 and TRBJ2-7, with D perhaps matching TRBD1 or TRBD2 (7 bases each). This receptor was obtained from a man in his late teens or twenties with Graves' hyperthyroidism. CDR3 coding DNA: TGTGCCAGCACCAGGGGGGGTGGCGAGCAGTACTTC. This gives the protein CASTRGGGEQYF.